This TCR beta chain was captured by sequencing in a study of shared clonotypes between healthy human individuals. Study results and caveats: As a rule, naive subsets had a larger estimated richness than memory subsets. A small donor pool kept down the genetic and exposure-history diversity that was represented.

Regarding this clone: What it recognizes is unknown.

Splitting the CD4+ cells yielded a CD45RA+ naive subset and a CD45RA-negative memory subset. The CDR3 is made up of 11 amino acids. The germline V gene has CDR1 MNHNS and CDR2 SASEGT. V lost 3 bases to trimming and J lost 5 bases, with 5 bases between them. Measured with immunoSEQ multiplex PCR; TCRdb has only the in-frame clones, and not every one. The table lists hundreds of thousands of clones, around 67% of them singletons. Specimen: memory CD4+ T cells sorted from blood. Subset described: CD45RA-negative fraction. The clonotype comes from a man aged 30-40 years in good health. The V call is TRBV6-1, the J call TRBJ2-7; D ambiguous. The CDR3 spells CASSDFDEQYF. The CDR3 DNA reads as TGTGCCAGCAGTGATTTCGACGAGCAGTACTTC.